The entry below describes one T cell receptor (beta chain). Its specificity is not known. These data come from a study of T cell clones after liver transplantation. Overall study context: Liver transplant recipients had immunosuppression withdrawal attempted within 2 years.

The CDR3 runs to 13 residues. Germline CDR1 and CDR2: SGHTA and FQGNSA. V was shortened by 8 bases and J by 6 bases, with 14 bases between the two germline ends. Clones were sequenced by immunoSEQ multiplex PCR, and TCRdb holds only the in-frame ones, with some missing. The sample lists tens of thousands of clones; about 86% were seen once. Overall study findings and caveats: Post-transplant time points were not standardized, so conclusions are preliminary.

V gene TRBV7-2 combines with J gene TRBJ2-1; D may be TRBD2 (6 bases). The sequenced sample was CD8+ T cells from blood, obtained 12 months after liver transplant. The receptor was derived from a human patient who received a liver transplant. A share of the T cells may be of graft donor origin. The CDR3 is CASPRDFLNEQFF. CDR3 coding DNA: TGTGCCAGCCCTCGGGACTTTCTCAATGAGCAGTTCTTC. The complete variable domain, with remaining parts taken from reference TRBV7-2 and TRBJ2-1, reads GAGVSQSPSNKVTEKGKDVELRCDPISGHTALYWYRQSLGQGLEFLIYFQGNSAPDKSGLPSDRFSAERTGGSVSTLTIQRTQQEDSAVYLCASPRDFLNEQFFGPGTRLTVL.